These 5 T cell receptor beta chains were all obtained from the same sample, sequenced in a study of control samples from healthy donors and cancer patients (TCRdb year 2020). Receptors were amplified or captured by the immunoSEQ multiplex PCR assay. The clones in this table, taken by TCRdb from immuneACCESS, are in-frame only. Not every clone is retained; where verified, under half of the shortfall comes from an unresolved V gene, and the cause of the rest is unknown. The sample table shows some 120,000 clones, and 85% to 90% are seen once. In total, the top ten clones hold about an eighth of the sample. The sample comprised blood. These receptors were collected from a young man in good health.

The chain joins TRBV7-9 to TRBJ2-3; TRBD2 is a possible D gene (5 bases). CDR1 and CDR2 (germline): SEHNR, FQNEAQ (reference sequence). With 4 bases removed from V and 4 bases from J, the gap between germline ends came to 15 bases. CDR3 length: 15 amino acids. The CDR3 protein is CASSSGGLGADTQYF. CDR3 sequence (DNA): TGTGCCAGCAGCTCGGGTGGACTTGGGGCAGATACGCAGTATTTT.

V usage is TRBV10-1 and J usage is TRBJ2-1, with TRBD1 matching over 8 bases. This CDR3 is 13 amino acids long. Germline-derived CDR1 and CDR2 are WNHNN and SYGVQD (reference sequence). Trimming at V came to 4 bases and at J to 10 bases, leaving 6 bases not matched to a gene. CDR3 sequence: CASSGTGSGEQFF. CDR3 DNA: TGCGCCAGCAGTGGGACAGGGTCAGGAGAGCAGTTCTTC.

This clone appeared a single time. The V and J genes are TRBV2 and TRBJ1-2; TRBD1 agrees at 11 bases. The trim removed 6 bases at V and 3 bases at J, leaving 3 bases unmatched. The CDR3 is 14 residues long. Germline V gene lookup returns CDR1 SNHLY and CDR2 FYNNEI. Here the CDR3 DNA reads TGTGCCAGCAGCCGGACAGGGGGCGACTATGGCTACACCTTC. This gives the protein CASSRTGGDYGYTF.

With regard to this clone: The same CDR3 is also encoded by other DNA sequences in this sample. V usage is TRBV3-1 (or the pseudogene TRBV3-2) and J usage is TRBJ2-7, with TRBD2 matching 16 bases. CDR1 is LGHDT, CDR2 YNNKEL, per germline (reference sequence). Germline trimming cut 1 base from V and 9 bases from J; bases unmatched to any gene: 3. There are 15 residues in the CDR3. The CDR3 sequence: CASSQGGTSGGVQYF. CDR3 DNA sequence: TGTGCCAGCAGCCAAGGGGGGACTAGCGGGGGGGTGCAGTACTTC.

This chain joins TRBV12-3 or TRBV12-4 and TRBJ1-2, with D possibly being TRBD1 (6 bases). With 3 bases removed from V and 14 bases from J, the gap between germline ends came to 16 bases. The CDR3 has 12 residues. The CDR3: CASSFPGAGYTF. The CDR3 DNA reads as TGTGCCAGCAGTTTCCCGGGGGCCGGGTATACCTTC.